These 21 T cell receptor beta chains were sequenced from one sample in a study of cytomegalovirus exposure and HLA in healthy donors (dated by TCRdb to about 2017). Receptors were amplified or captured by the immunoSEQ multiplex PCR assay. The multiplex PCR relied on a mix of 60 forward primers for TCR Vbeta segments and 13 reverse primers for TCR Jbeta segments. Held by TCRdb, this immuneACCESS table contains in-frame sequences only and omits some clones. Under half of the omission traces to an unresolved V gene where checked; the cause of the rest is unknown. The sample includes roughly 300,000 clones, with roughly 90% observed a single time. The ten largest account for around 3.7% of the sample. Sequenced input: PBMCs. The receptors shown here come from a man aged 40-50 years in good health and CMV-seropositive.

The J gene is TRBJ2-1, the V gene TRBV2, with TRBD2 matching 12 bases. Losses at the gene ends were 8 bases for V and 6 bases for J; bases not matched to a gene: 8. This CDR3 spans 15 amino acids. The germline V gene has CDR1 SNHLY and CDR2 FYNNEI. As DNA, the CDR3 is TGTGCCAGCCAAGTGGAGACTAGCGGGAGCAATGAGCAGTTCTTC. Its protein product is CASQVETSGSNEQFF.

This clone is a singleton in its sample. The chain carries TRBV5-1 and TRBJ2-3; possible D gene TRBD1, 6 bases. CDR1 and CDR2 (germline): SGHRS, YFSETQ. Trimming cost V 2 bases and J 5 bases, with 12 bases left between them. The CDR3 runs to 14 residues. DNA for the CDR3: TGCGCCAGCAGCTTACAGGGTTACGGAGATACGCAGTATTTT. Encoded protein: CASSLQGYGDTQYF.

This sequence joins TRBV30 and TRBJ2-1; D unclear. The CDR3 contains 18 residues. Looked up from germline, CDR1 is GTSNPN and CDR2 is SVGIG (reference sequence). V lost 1 base to trimming and J lost 0 bases, with 19 bases between them. CDR3 region: CAWSGLGGRISSYNEQFF. CDR3 coding DNA: TGTGCCTGGAGTGGCCTCGGCGGCCGGATCAGCTCCTACAATGAGCAGTTCTTC.

The chain carries TRBV6-5 and TRBJ2-7, with TRBD2 matching 10 bases. Germline V gene sequence: CDR1 MNHEY, CDR2 SVGAGI. V shed 0 bases and J 5 bases; nucleotides not matched to a gene: 7. This CDR3 region has 16 residues. The CDR3 nucleotides are TGTGCCAGCAGTTACTCGGCTAGCGGGAGTTCCCACGAGCAGTACTTC. Encoded protein: CASSYSASGSSHEQYF.

The J gene is TRBJ2-5, the V gene TRBV4-1; D may be TRBD2 (5 bases). The CDR3 is 17 residues long. V was trimmed by 1 base and J by 4 bases, leaving 19 bases between them. Germline loops: CDR1 MGHRA, CDR2 YSYEKL. DNA of the CDR3: TGCGCCAGCAGCCAAGTTCCTAGCCCCCCTTCAGCAGAGACCCAGTACTTC. It specifies CASSQVPSPPSAETQYF.

The V and J genes are TRBV29-1 and TRBJ2-7; 8 bases agree with TRBD1. Looked up from germline, CDR1 is SQVTM and CDR2 is ANQGSEA. J lost 3 bases, V lost 0 bases, and 13 bases had no gene match. The CDR3 totals 17 residues. DNA for the CDR3: TGCAGCGTTGAAGATGGACAGGGAGTAAGTGCGGGCTACGAGCAGTACTTC. Protein: CSVEDGQGVSAGYEQYF.

V usage is TRBV5-4 and J usage is TRBJ2-7; D may be TRBD1 (6 bases). Germline assignment: CDR1 SGHNT and CDR2 YYREEE (reference sequence). Between the trimmed V and J ends, which lost 3 bases and 3 bases, there was a span of 10 bases. The CDR3 sequence is 13 residues long. CDR3: CASSWDKDYEQYF. DNA for the CDR3: TGTGCCAGCAGCTGGGACAAGGACTACGAGCAGTACTTC.

The chain employs TRBV2 and TRBJ2-7, with D tentatively TRBD1 (5 bases). V dropped 0 bases and J dropped 3 bases, with 15 bases sitting between them. This CDR3 region has 16 residues. The germline V gene has CDR1 SNHLY and CDR2 FYNNEI. The CDR3 nucleotides read TGTGCCAGCAGTGAAGCGCTAACTGGGGCAGGCTACGAGCAGTACTTC. It is translated as CASSEALTGAGYEQYF.

The chain links TRBV29-1 to TRBJ1-2; possible D gene TRBD1, 6 bases. The V gene lost 4 bases and the J gene lost 7 bases, with 10 bases spanning the gap. The germline CDR1 and CDR2 sequences are SQVTM and ANQGSEA. This CDR3 spans 11 amino acids. CDR3 loop: CSVGGGGGYTF. The CDR3 bases are TGCAGCGTTGGAGGGGGGGGTGGCTACACCTTC.

V gene TRBV2 combines with J gene TRBJ1-5, with TRBD1 matching 8 bases. Trimming cost V 7 bases and J 5 bases; bases outside gene matches: 4. The CDR3 spans 13 residues. Looked up from germline, CDR1 is SNHLY and CDR2 is FYNNEI. The CDR3 region is CASKGQGDQPQHF. CDR3 in DNA: TGTGCCAGCAAAGGACAGGGTGATCAGCCCCAGCATTTT.

The rearrangement joins TRBV11-2 to TRBJ2-1; 7 bases agree with TRBD2. V shed 4 bases, J shed 3 bases, and the junction held 9 bases outside the gene matches. Germline V CDR1 and CDR2: SGHAT, FQNNGV. The CDR3 has 16 amino acids. The CDR3 region is CASSSAGTIRYNEQFF. The CDR3 DNA reads as TGTGCCAGCAGCTCCGCCGGGACTATACGCTACAATGAGCAGTTCTTC.

This clone has only a few counts. The identical CDR3 is also encoded by other nucleotide sequences in the sample. The chain has TRBV5-6 and TRBJ1-5; a possible D gene is TRBD1 (6 bases). Germline CDR1 SGHDT, CDR2 YYEEEE. The V and J ends lost 0 bases and 1 base respectively, with 8 bases between them. This CDR3 comprises 15 residues. CDR3 nucleotides: TGTGCCAGCAGCTTGGCAGGGGCCAGCAATCAGCCCCAGCATTTT. This encodes CASSLAGASNQPQHF.

Points on this clone: Other DNA sequences in the same sample also yield this CDR3. The chain is built from TRBV5-1 and TRBJ2-2; 9 positions agree with TRBD2. Unmatched junction bases numbered 0, after V lost 0 bases and J lost 0 bases. The CDR3 length is 16 residues. Germline CDR1 and CDR2: SGHRS and YFSETQ. CDR3 in amino acids: CASSLVAGANTGELFF. The CDR3 coding sequence is TGCGCCAGCAGCTTGGTAGCGGGAGCGAACACCGGGGAGCTGTTTTTT.

The genes are TRBV7-2 and TRBJ2-5, with D maybe TRBD1 (5 bases). The J call is doubtful: the DNA matches TRBJ2-7 better. Per germline, CDR1 SGHTA and CDR2 FQGNSA. This CDR3 has 15 residues. The CDR3 nucleotides are TGTGCCAGCAGCTTCGACAGTTGGGCCACCTACGAGCAGTACTTC. This codes for CASSFDSWATYEQYF.

The chain links TRBV2 to TRBJ2-7, with D maybe TRBD2 (5 bases). Germline CDR1 is SNHLY and CDR2 is FYNNEI. The CDR3 runs to 14 residues. Deletions cut 3 bases from V and 3 bases from J, with 12 bases between. The DNA for the CDR3 is TGTGCCAGCAGTGACTTACTAGACCACTACGAGCAGTACTTC. It encodes CASSDLLDHYEQYF.

This chain joins TRBV6-5 and TRBJ2-2; D is possibly TRBD1 (5 bases). The CDR3 is 16 residues long. Trimming stripped 2 bases from V and 1 base from J, with 11 bases between. CDR1 MNHEY and CDR2 SVGAGI come from the germline V gene. CDR3 loop: CASSYLGQGNTGELFF. DNA of the CDR3: TGTGCCAGCAGTTACCTGGGGCAGGGGAACACCGGGGAGCTGTTTTTT.

The V gene is TRBV19, the J gene TRBJ1-1, with D possibly being TRBD1 (5 bases). V was pared by 5 bases and J by 4 bases, with 11 bases between. Looked up from germline, CDR1 is LNHDA and CDR2 is SQIVND (reference sequence). CDR3 length: 13 amino acids. CDR3 DNA sequence: TGTGCCAGTAGTGTGCAGGGCTTCACTGAAGCTTTCTTT. It is translated as CASSVQGFTEAFF.

The chain combines TRBV7-9 with TRBJ2-7, with 14 bases aligning to TRBD2. The CDR3 length is 18 residues. Germline loops: CDR1 SEHNR, CDR2 FQNEAQ (reference sequence). Germline trimming cut 5 bases from V and 5 bases from J; bases unmatched to any gene: 14. The CDR3 reads CASSLGTSGSGFSNEQYF. For the CDR3, the DNA is TGTGCCAGCAGCCTCGGGACTAGCGGGAGTGGTTTTTCGAACGAGCAGTACTTC.

The chain has TRBV13 and TRBJ1-1; 7 bases match TRBD1. With V trimmed by 6 bases and J by 6 bases, 16 bases remained unmatched. Germline V gene lookup returns CDR1 PRHDT and CDR2 FYEKMQ (reference sequence). This CDR3 contains 16 residues. In nucleotides, the CDR3 is TGTGCCAGCAGGGGTGAGACAGGGCGTTTGAAAGCTGAAGCTTTCTTT. This sequence encodes CASRGETGRLKAEAFF.

V and J are TRBV4-3 and TRBJ2-7; D not certain. This CDR3 contains 15 residues. The germline V and J ends were trimmed by 0 bases and 2 bases, with 11 bases remaining between them. Germline assignment: CDR1 LGHNA and CDR2 YSLEER. Here the CDR3 reads CASSQDRAVAYEQYF. The CDR3 coding sequence is TGCGCCAGCAGCCAAGATCGTGCAGTGGCCTACGAGCAGTACTTC.

The V gene is TRBV30, the J gene TRBJ1-1; TRBD1 aligns across 9 bases. Losses at the gene ends were 4 bases for V and 3 bases for J; bases not matched to a gene: 3. The germline V gene has CDR1 GTSNPN and CDR2 SVGIG (reference sequence). The length of the CDR3 is 13 residues. The DNA of the CDR3 is TGTGCCTGGACGACAGGGGGGTACACTGAAGCTTTCTTT. Translating it yields CAWTTGGYTEAFF.